This entry features one T cell receptor (beta chain) sequence. The antigen remains unidentified. This CDR3 contains 13 residues. V was shortened by 2 bases and J by 4 bases, with 9 bases between the two germline ends. The V gene's germline CDR1 is MNHNS and CDR2 SASEGT. The PCR was carried out with 60 Vbeta primers and 13 Jbeta primers. Sequencing was performed with immunoSEQ multiplex PCR; in TCRdb, only in-frame clones are kept and a portion is missing. The sample shows about 250,000 clones, about 85% of them seen only once. The source of the sample is a study of cytomegalovirus exposure and HLA in healthy donors. Whole-study results and caveats: After further analysis at a later stage, 16,951 TCR beta sequences were associated with HLA alleles at 0.05 false discovery rate.

The sample taken for sequencing was PBMCs. The rearrangement joins TRBV6-1 to TRBJ2-7, with a possible D match to TRBD2 (5 bases). The TCR was taken from a girl aged 2 to 10 in good health and CMV-seronegative. The CDR3 bases are TGTGCCAGCAGTGAATATCGGGGTTACGAGCAGTACTTC. This codes for CASSEYRGYEQYF.